A selection of T cell receptor beta chains follows, all from one sample in a study of CD8+ T cells in alopecia areata. Profiled with immunoSEQ multiplex PCR; TCRdb holds only in-frame clones, not every one. This sample has 98,000 or so clones, with around 59% found just once. The sequenced sample consisted of CD8+ T cells sorted from blood. Source of these receptors: a human donor in good health. Both conserved end residues are part of each CDR3. D genes are given only for firm matches. The size field is filled for only some rows; it gives once, few, many or a size class.

j_gene: TRBJ2-6; v_gene: TRBV7-6; d_gene: -; abundance: once; CDR3aa: CASSSGTLRSGANVLTF; CDR3nt: TGTGCCAGCAGCTCCGGGACACTCCGCTCTGGGGCCAACGTCCTGACTTTC
j_gene: TRBJ2-1; v_gene: TRBV6-4; d_gene: -; abundance: few; CDR3aa: CASSDFGELGQFF; CDR3nt: TGTGCCAGCAGTGACTTTGGGGAACTTGGGCAGTTCTTC
j_gene: TRBJ1-5; v_gene: TRBV4-1; d_gene: -; abundance: -; CDR3aa: CASSQEEGNQPQHF; CDR3nt: TGCGCCAGCAGCCAAGAGGAAGGCAATCAGCCCCAGCATTTT
j_gene: TRBJ1-6; v_gene: TRBV25-1; d_gene: -; abundance: -; CDR3aa: CASRETGNNSPLHF; CDR3nt: TGTGCCAGCAGGGAGACCGGGAATAATTCACCCCTCCACTTT
j_gene: TRBJ1-1; v_gene: TRBV19; d_gene: -; abundance: few; CDR3aa: CASSMRTDSMNTEAFF; CDR3nt: TGTGCCAGTAGTATGCGGACGGACAGTATGAACACTGAAGCTTTCTTT
j_gene: TRBJ2-7; v_gene: TRBV7-9; d_gene: -; abundance: -; CDR3aa: CASSLSSSYEQYF; CDR3nt: TGTGCCAGCAGCTTAAGCTCCTCCTACGAGCAGTACTTC
j_gene: TRBJ2-5; v_gene: TRBV9; d_gene: TRBD2; abundance: few; CDR3aa: CASSVGSGVETQYF; CDR3nt: TGTGCCAGCAGCGTTGGTAGCGGGGTAGAGACCCAGTACTTC
j_gene: TRBJ2-7; v_gene: TRBV15; d_gene: TRBD1; abundance: few; CDR3aa: CATSRVRTGGNEQYF; CDR3nt: TGTGCCACCAGCAGAGTAAGGACAGGGGGCAACGAGCAGTACTTC
j_gene: TRBJ2-2; v_gene: TRBV7-9; d_gene: -; abundance: -; CDR3aa: CASSLGTGNTGELFF; CDR3nt: TGTGCCAGCAGCCTCGGGACTGGGAACACCGGGGAGCTGTTTTTT
j_gene: TRBJ2-7; v_gene: TRBV7-9; d_gene: -; abundance: -; CDR3aa: CASSWDDGGHYYEQYF; CDR3nt: TGTGCCAGCAGCTGGGATGATGGGGGGCACTACTACGAGCAGTACTTC
j_gene: TRBJ1-1; v_gene: TRBV27; d_gene: -; abundance: -; CDR3aa: CASSLRGDEAFF; CDR3nt: TGTGCCAGCAGTTTAAGGGGGGATGAAGCTTTCTTT
j_gene: TRBJ1-2; v_gene: TRBV25-1; d_gene: -; abundance: -; CDR3aa: CASSENDAQGSYGYTF; CDR3nt: TGTGCCAGCAGTGAAAATGACGCGCAGGGGAGCTATGGCTACACCTTC
j_gene: TRBJ1-6; v_gene: TRBV9; d_gene: TRBD1; abundance: -; CDR3aa: CASSEGTGEAPLHF; CDR3nt: TGTGCCAGCAGCGAAGGGACAGGGGAGGCACCCCTCCACTTT
j_gene: TRBJ2-1; v_gene: TRBV6-5; d_gene: TRBD2; abundance: -; CDR3aa: CASSPERGNEQFF; CDR3nt: TGTGCCAGCAGCCCCGAGCGGGGCAATGAGCAGTTCTTC
j_gene: TRBJ2-2; v_gene: TRBV27; d_gene: TRBD1; abundance: -; CDR3aa: CASSAGTGHTGELFF; CDR3nt: TGTGCCAGCAGCGCCGGGACAGGGCACACCGGGGAGCTGTTTTTT
j_gene: TRBJ2-7; v_gene: TRBV28; d_gene: TRBD2; abundance: -; CDR3aa: CASRGLAGDEQYF; CDR3nt: TGTGCCAGCAGAGGGCTAGCGGGTGACGAGCAGTACTTC
j_gene: TRBJ2-1; v_gene: TRBV7-3; d_gene: TRBD2; abundance: -; CDR3aa: CASSPLAGGRNEQFF; CDR3nt: TGTGCCAGCAGCCCACTAGCGGGGGGGCGAAATGAGCAGTTCTTC
j_gene: TRBJ2-7; v_gene: TRBV9; d_gene: -; abundance: -; CDR3aa: CASSGASGTVPYEQYF; CDR3nt: TGTGCCAGCAGCGGAGCCTCCGGGACGGTACCCTACGAGCAGTACTTC